One sample yielded the 19 T cell receptor beta chains listed below, sequenced in a study of blood T cell repertoires in COVID-19. Profiling relied on immunoSEQ multiplex PCR, and the TCRdb table lists in-frame clones only, not all of them. The sample has hundreds of thousands of clones; about four fifths are singletons. Sequencing was performed on peripheral blood. All receptors come from a woman between 35 and 50 years old with active or convalescent COVID-19.

The chain links TRBV24-1 to TRBJ1-2; TRBD1 matches 8 bases. The junction had 4 bases not matched to a gene; V was cut back by 7 bases and J by 4 bases. Germline V CDR1 and CDR2: KGHDR, SFDVKD. This CDR3 has 13 amino acids. As DNA, the CDR3 is TGTGCCACCAGCGACAGGGGCCCCTATGGCTACACCTTC. This codes for CATSDRGPYGYTF.

J is TRBJ2-4 and V is TRBV2; 9 bases line up with TRBD1. Trimming cost V 6 bases and J 0 bases; bases outside gene matches: 3. The CDR3 length is 15 residues. The germline V gene has CDR1 SNHLY and CDR2 FYNNEI. CDR3 bases: TGTGCCAGCAGACAGGGGGCAGTAGCCAAAAACATTCAGTACTTC. It yields the protein CASRQGAVAKNIQYF.

The V and J genes are TRBV28 and TRBJ1-2; 11 positions agree with TRBD1. V shed 4 bases, J shed 7 bases, and the junction held 8 bases outside the gene matches. CDR1 and CDR2 from the germline V gene are MDHEN and SYDVKM. The CDR3 runs 15 residues. The CDR3 sequence is CASSSSDRGLGGYTF. CDR3 DNA sequence: TGTGCCAGCAGTTCCTCGGACAGGGGGCTAGGTGGCTACACCTTC.

The table lists this clone with a few counts. The chain joins TRBV5-8 to TRBJ1-1, with D unresolved. CDR1 and CDR2 (germline): SGHTS, YDEGEE. The CDR3 loop spans 14 amino acids. Trimming left V 2 bases short and J 1 base short, with 9 bases between. For the CDR3, the DNA is TGTGCCAGCAGCTTAAGCGGCGAGAACACTGAAGCTTTCTTT. Encoded protein: CASSLSGENTEAFF.

The V and J genes are TRBV2 and TRBJ2-3; 7 nucleotides agree with TRBD1. V shed 4 bases, J shed 5 bases, and the junction held 12 bases outside the gene matches. Looked up from germline, CDR1 is SNHLY and CDR2 is FYNNEI. This CDR3 is 16 amino acids long. CDR3 residues: CASSGGPTGSGDTQYF. The CDR3 coding sequence is TGTGCCAGCAGTGGGGGACCGACAGGGTCAGGAGATACGCAGTATTTT.

CDR3 nucleotides: TGTGCCAGTAGTATCGGCTACGAGCAGTACTTC. This encodes CASSIGYEQYF. This chain joins TRBV19 and TRBJ2-7, with unresolved D. The V and J ends lost 3 bases and 3 bases respectively, with 3 bases between them. The CDR3 is made up of 11 amino acids. Germline V CDR1 and CDR2: LNHDA, SQIVND (reference sequence).

The gene calls are TRBV13 and TRBJ2-3; D unclear. From germline, CDR1 is PRHDT and CDR2 FYEKMQ (reference sequence). Deletions cut 3 bases from V and 1 base from J, with 5 bases between. This CDR3 has 13 amino acids. DNA of the CDR3: TGTGCCAGCAGCTTCAGCGGCACAGATACGCAGTATTTT. Amino acids: CASSFSGTDTQYF.

The rearrangement uses TRBV6-2 or TRBV6-3 and TRBJ2-3; the D gene is possibly TRBD1 (6 bases). The germline CDR1 and CDR2 sequences are MNHEY and SVGEGT. Between the trimmed V and J ends, which lost 0 bases and 6 bases, there was a span of 10 bases. CDR3 length equals 14 residues. The CDR3 loop is CASSYSGAPDTQYF. The CDR3 DNA reads as TGTGCCAGCAGTTACTCGGGGGCCCCGGATACGCAGTATTTT.

The CDR3 loop reads CASRHTGSNQPQHF. The CDR3 coding sequence is TGTGCCAGCAGGCATACAGGGAGCAATCAGCCCCAGCATTTT. The V gene is TRBV28, the J gene TRBJ1-5, with a tentative D call TRBD1 (6 bases). Germline V gene sequence: CDR1 MDHEN, CDR2 SYDVKM. The CDR3 is 14 residues long. V was clipped by 6 bases and J by 1 base, with 10 bases between them. The entire variable domain, with the rest obtained from reference TRBV28 and TRBJ1-5, is as follows: DVKVTQSSRYLVKRTGEKVFLECVQDMDHENMFWYRQDPGLGLRLIYFSYDVKMKEKGDIPEGYSVSREKKERFSLILESASTNQTSMYLCASRHTGSNQPQHFGDGTRLSIL.

The chain employs TRBV5-6 and TRBJ1-1, with 11 bases identical to TRBD1. Trimming took 3 bases from V and 5 from J; bases not matched to a gene: 0. The germline gives CDR1 SGHDT, CDR2 YYEEEE. The CDR3 is 13 amino acids. The CDR3 DNA reads TGTGCCAGCAGCTGGGACAGGGGGACTGAAGCTTTCTTT. Translation: CASSWDRGTEAFF.

V usage is TRBV6-1 and J usage is TRBJ2-3; 10 nucleotides match TRBD1. Germline V lookup: CDR1 MNHNS, CDR2 SASEGT. J gave up 1 base and V 2 bases, and 9 bases lay outside the gene matches. CDR3 size: 18 residues. The DNA of the CDR3 is TGTGCCAGCAGTGAATCCTATTGGGACAGGGGAGGCACAGATACGCAGTATTTT. Protein sequence: CASSESYWDRGGTDTQYF.

This rearrangement joins TRBV6-1 to TRBJ2-7; 7 bases fit TRBD1. V lost 3 bases and J lost 4; bases outside the gene matches: 9. Germline V CDR1 and CDR2: MNHNS, SASEGT. The CDR3 is 15 residues long. CDR3 coding DNA: TGTGCCAGCAGTGATCCCCGGGGACAGCATTACGAGCAGTACTTC. It encodes CASSDPRGQHYEQYF.

CDR3 sequence: CSAAQGAGNEQYF. In DNA, the CDR3 is TGCAGCGCCGCTCAGGGGGCCGGGAACGAGCAGTACTTC. The genes are TRBV29-1 and TRBJ2-7; 8 bases map to TRBD1. V shed 7 bases, J shed 5 bases, and the junction held 10 bases outside the gene matches. The CDR3 loop spans 13 amino acids. CDR1 SQVTM and CDR2 ANQGSEA come from the germline V gene.

The CDR3 here is CASSPAASYNEQFF. CDR3 DNA sequence: TGTGCCAGCAGCCCCGCGGCATCGTACAATGAGCAGTTCTTC. V is TRBV6-5 and J is TRBJ2-1; D is uncertain. The CDR3 totals 14 residues. Germline V gives CDR1 MNHEY, CDR2 SVGAGI. With 6 bases removed from V and 4 bases from J, the gap between germline ends came to 13 bases.

This clone came up once. This sequence joins TRBV30 and TRBJ2-1; 10 nucleotides agree with TRBD1. This CDR3 spans 12 amino acids. V shed 5 bases, J shed 12 bases, and the junction held 7 bases outside the gene matches. Germline V gives CDR1 GTSNPN, CDR2 SVGIG (reference sequence). CDR3 residues: CAWLTGGALQFF. The CDR3 nucleotides are TGTGCCTGGCTGACAGGGGGCGCTTTGCAGTTCTTC.

The chain uses TRBV13 and TRBJ1-6; weak D call: TRBD1 (6 bases). The length of the CDR3 is 17 residues. Germline CDR1 and CDR2: PRHDT and FYEKMQ (reference sequence). V was cut by 3 bases and J by 7 bases, with 19 bases left in between. The CDR3 loop reads CASSFGSGRGLNSPLHF. DNA of the CDR3: TGTGCCAGCAGCTTCGGGTCCGGCAGGGGCTTGAATTCACCCCTCCACTTT.

The V and J genes are TRBV10-3 and TRBJ1-4, with D perhaps TRBD1 (6 bases). Germline CDR1 is ENHRY and CDR2 is SYGVKD. Trimming removed 4 bases from V and 6 bases from J, with 9 bases in between. CDR3 length: 13 residues. The CDR3 DNA sequence: TGTGCCATCAGTGCAGGGGAACATGAAAAACTGTTTTTT. Amino acids: CAISAGEHEKLFF.

The DNA of the CDR3 is TGTGCCAGCCTAAGGTCCCCTAGCGACTACGAGCAGTACTTC. This gives the protein CASLRSPSDYEQYF. This sequence joins TRBV6-5 and TRBJ2-7, with a weak D call TRBD2 (6 bases). In germline, CDR1 is MNHEY, CDR2 SVGAGI. CDR3 length: 14 residues. Trimming removed 8 bases from V and 3 bases from J, with 17 bases in between.

CDR3 DNA sequence: TGTGCCAGCAGCTTCAGGGATACGGATGAAAAACTGTTTTTT. Protein product: CASSFRDTDEKLFF. The chain joins TRBV7-9 to TRBJ1-4; D possibly corresponds to TRBD1 (5 bases). Per germline, CDR1 SEHNR and CDR2 FQNEAQ (reference sequence). Trimming stripped 3 bases from V and 6 bases from J, with 11 bases between. CDR3 size: 14 residues.